This TCR beta chain came from a study of T cells in Graves' hyperthyroidism and ophthalmopathy (dated by TCRdb to the late 2010s). About the investigation overall: Peripheral blood was sampled at the time of initial diagnosis, prior to any treatment. The 100 or so discovery patients were randomly split 7:3 into training and test sets. An independent validation cohort of fewer than 20 hyperthyroidism patients and approximately 17 patients who later progressed to ophthalmopathy tested prospective prediction of ophthalmopathy. The paper reports TCR Vbeta CDR3 sequencing of about 140 peripheral blood samples: fewer than 50 ophthalmopathy, over 70 hyperthyroidism and approximately 17 progressor patients. Following sampling, methimazole starting at 30 mg daily was given to hyperthyroidism patients, and high-dose intravenous methylprednisolone was given to ophthalmopathy patients. In about six Graves' hyperthyroidism patients, the study also compared T-cell repertoires from thyroid tissue with T-cell repertoires from blood. To identify distinguishing TCR V-J signatures, a discovery cohort of roughly 100 patients was used, comprising 40 to 45 with Graves' ophthalmopathy and approximately 57 with stable Graves' hyperthyroidism. Study-wide conclusions, independent of this receptor: In validation, progression to ophthalmopathy was predicted by the model with 65% to 71% sensitivity and approximately 78% specificity, a median of roughly 6 months before onset. A model built on a 13 V-J signature distinguished ophthalmopathy from stable hyperthyroidism, reaching around 90% sensitivity and about 81% specificity in cross-validation and 80%/75% in testing. No statistical method was used to fix the sample size in advance, and group allocation was not hidden from the investigators. Most expanded thyroid clonotypes (frequency above 0.001) were also detected in blood, a finding suggesting that blood repertoires may reflect thyroid immune responses.

The TCR beta CDR3 regions were amplified from the RNA transcripts. The TCR CDR3 was subjected to a first round of RT-PCR using the HTBI primer set and the Qiagen OneStep RT-PCR kit. The libraries were constructed in a second round of multiplex PCR and then size-selected and purified. Paired-end sequencing of the libraries was performed with 100 bp reads on an Illumina HiSeq2000. The authors' pipeline ran thus. SOAPnuke was used to process the raw data, with reads discarded if the reads contained adapters or uncalled bases, had a mean Phred below 15, or lacked an exact constant-primer or identifier match. High-quality paired reads were merged with COPE v1.2.5, and unique nucleotide sequences were defined as clonotypes. MiTCR v1.1 was used to align the clonotypes against IMGT TRBV, TRBD and TRBJ reference segments. Only V-J combinations with frequency above 0.0001, covering approximately 99% of repertoires, were analysed. The TCS score was defined as the ratio of F50 (clonal expansion) to E x V (chaos), calculated using BLOSUM62-based TCRdist between CDR3 peptides within each V-J. Welch's t-statistics and random forest reduced 450 to 600 V-J features to 10 to 15, which were used in a naive Bayes classifier (R e1071). TCRdb passed the public sequencing reads through fastp at Q25 and MiXCR, retaining productive beta sequences. For every CDR3 protein sequence, its rows merge into one entry that carries the most common genes and DNA. V and J calls and clone size were set by TCRdb, not the authors. This sample comprises some 180,000 distinct CDR3 sequences, around 15% of them detected only once. The ten largest clonotypes hold about 29% of the sample.

Graves' hyperthyroidism was defined as stable when no progression to ophthalmopathy occurred over 18 months of follow-up. Hyperthyroidism patients were newly diagnosed, with disease duration under 2 months, and aged 18 to 65 years. Exclusion was applied to patients with uncontrolled infections, other autoimmune diseases, pregnancy or lactation. Clinical symptoms, serum thyroxine and TRAb, thyroid ultrasound, and orbital computed tomography formed the basis for the diagnoses. PBMCs were separated from 7.5 to 10 ml of fresh peripheral blood using Ficoll-Paque density gradient centrifugation. Total RNA was extracted using Trizol reagent, and RNA quality was assessed on an Agilent 2100 Bioanalyzer. Concerning this clonotype: Its antigen specificity is not known. No base quality information exists; no much larger clone differs at one position.

The TCR originated in a woman between 50 and 59 years old with Graves' hyperthyroidism. Sequenced material: blood.

CDR3 region: CASTPPGALNTEAFF. The base sequence is TGTGCCAGCACCCCGCCGGGGGCTTTGAACACTGAAGCTTTCTTT. The V and J segments used are TRBV6-2 or TRBV6-3 and TRBJ1-1, with TRBD1 perhaps the D gene, on 6 matching bases. Spanning cysteine to phenylalanine, the CDR3 consists of 15 amino acids. Only the CDR3 part of the read is kept: 45 bases, read in frame from the first base. V and J lose 7 bases and 0 bases, and a span of 15 bases separates them. The germline V gene provides CDR1 MNHEY and CDR2 SVGEGT.